This T cell receptor beta chain appears in the sequencing data of a study of blood T cell repertoires in COVID-19 (TCRdb year 2020). Background on the whole study: Samples covering the acute and convalescent phases of COVID-19 were provided by collaborators in the United States, Italy and Spain. The dataset comprised deeply sampled blood TCRbeta repertoires from subjects exposed to, actively infected with, or recovered from COVID-19. Samples came from the ongoing ImmuneRACE study (first 160 participants) plus 1,254 subjects from 6 global collaborators. The prospective study material was composed of cDNA or gDNA derived from T cells, B-cell-depleted T cells, or PBMCs. The repertoires were released in a freely available public database intended as a resource for research on the immune response to SARS-CoV-2. Nearly every sample came with metadata listing a de-identified subject ID, COVID-19 status, age in years and sex. Where HLA class I and class II types were available, the types were taken from metadata supplied by the sample provider, not from assay-based typing. Results the study describes overall, beyond this receptor: The amount of clinical and demographic metadata varied by source and participant and was provided uncurated.

TCRbeta CDR3 regions were amplified from genomic DNA using the immunoSEQ Assay, a bias-controlled multiplex PCR. The source study handled its data this way. The number of nucleated cells in each sample was estimated from the amplification of reference gene primers within the assay. To quantify the absolute abundance of each unique TCRbeta CDR3 rearrangement, sequence reads were collapsed and filtered. Productive Simpson clonality was computed per sample as the square root of Simpson's diversity index over productive rearrangements. TCRdb limited this immuneACCESS table to in-frame rearrangements with V and J called. A share of clones is missing; checked studies link under half to unresolved V genes, and the rest is unexplained. V, J and clone size reflect that table, while D and trimming were determined from the DNA. This sample has 150,000 or so clones in its table, and about four fifths of those were observed once. The ten most abundant clones make up approximately 0.5% of the sample.

The collaborating institutions used their own protocols to collect whole blood in K2EDTA tubes. Collaborator samples were shipped for TCRbeta analysis as frozen whole blood, isolated PBMCs, or DNA extracted from either sample type. This clone was found a few times. No cognate antigen has been identified for it. The sample holds no much larger clone one base away, and base qualities are not on file. V loses 7 bases, J loses 4 bases, and the germline ends lie 13 bases apart. CDR1 is given as KGHDR and CDR2 as SFDVKD, both from the germline V gene. Spanning cysteine to phenylalanine, the CDR3 consists of 14 amino acids. Only CDR3 DNA is held: 42 bases, read in frame from base 1.

The sample was peripheral blood. This TCR came from a man aged 55 to 69 with acute or convalescent COVID-19. The sequence is built from TRBV24-1 and TRBJ1-3; the D gene is perhaps TRBD1, from 5 matching bases. The base sequence is TGTGCCACCAGGCCGTCAGGGTCCGGAAACACCATATATTTT. It specifies CATRPSGSGNTIYF.